The T cell receptor (beta chain) described here comes from a study of identical twins. General study results and limits: Rather than following the same donors, the conclusions depended on cross-sectional statistical analysis. Where beta out-of-frame sequences were concerned, excess twin sharing was weaker.

Each cDNA held unique molecular identifiers, and template switching gave it a universal primer site. Each CDR3 protein is one row after TCRdb ran MiXCR on the 5' RACE reads. In the table there are 1.5 million to 2 million distinct CDR3 sequences, more than 30% of which are singletons. Turning to this clonotype: Its antigen is not known.

The V gene end was trimmed by 6 bases and the J gene end by 7 bases; junction bases not matched to a gene: 11. CDR1 and CDR2 from the germline V gene are DFQATT and SNEGSKA (reference sequence). CDR3 length: 15 residues. This rearrangement joins TRBV20-1 to TRBJ2-7; 14 bases map to TRBD2. This sequence originates from a newborn girl in good health. The sequenced sample consisted of cord blood. The CDR3 coding sequence is TGCAGTGCCGTGCGCCGGACTAGCGGGAGGAATGAGCAGTACTTC. Translating it yields CSAVRRTSGRNEQYF.